This section outlines one T cell receptor beta chain sequence together with its context. Its antigen is still unknown. The protocol was immunoSEQ multiplex PCR, while the TCRdb copy is restricted to in-frame clones and leaves out a portion. The sample contains 12,000 to 15,000 clones, roughly 92% of which appear only once. Germline V gene sequence: CDR1 SGHTS, CDR2 YDEGEE. V shed 4 bases, J shed 1 base, and the junction held 4 bases outside the gene matches. There are 15 residues in the CDR3. This sample is part of a study of T cells and Merkel cell carcinoma outcomes. Study-wide points: Merkel cell carcinoma outcomes were reportedly predicted by repertoire and T-cell density.

This rearrangement joins TRBV5-8 to TRBJ2-3; 9 bases map to TRBD2. The sequence came from a human donor with Merkel cell carcinoma. The sample consisted of tumor tissue from Merkel cell carcinoma. CDR3 coding DNA: TGTGCCAGCAGCCGGTGGACTAGCGGCACAGATACGCAGTATTTT. Translating it yields CASSRWTSGTDTQYF.